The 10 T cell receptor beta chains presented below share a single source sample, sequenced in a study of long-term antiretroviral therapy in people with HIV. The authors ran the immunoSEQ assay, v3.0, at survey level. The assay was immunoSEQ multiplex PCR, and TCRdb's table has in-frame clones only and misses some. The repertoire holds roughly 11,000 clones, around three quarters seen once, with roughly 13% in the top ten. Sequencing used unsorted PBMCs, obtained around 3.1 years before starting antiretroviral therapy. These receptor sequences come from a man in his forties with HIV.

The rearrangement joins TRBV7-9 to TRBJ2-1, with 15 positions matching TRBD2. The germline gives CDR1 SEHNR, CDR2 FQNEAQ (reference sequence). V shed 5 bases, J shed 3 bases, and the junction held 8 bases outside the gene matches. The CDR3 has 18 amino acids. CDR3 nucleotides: TGTGCCAGCAGCCCGGGACTAGCGGGAGGCTCAGGCTACAATGAGCAGTTCTTC. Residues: CASSPGLAGGSGYNEQFF.

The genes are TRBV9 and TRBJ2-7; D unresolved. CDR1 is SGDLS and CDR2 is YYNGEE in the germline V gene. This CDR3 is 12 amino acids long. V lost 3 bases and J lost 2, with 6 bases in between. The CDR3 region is CASSGTTYEQYF. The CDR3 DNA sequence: TGTGCCAGCAGCGGAACTACCTACGAGCAGTACTTC.

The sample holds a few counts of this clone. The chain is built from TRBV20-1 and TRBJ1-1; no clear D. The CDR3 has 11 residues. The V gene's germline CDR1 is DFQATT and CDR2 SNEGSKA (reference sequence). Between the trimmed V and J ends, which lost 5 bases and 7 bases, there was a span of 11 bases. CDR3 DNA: TGCAGTGCTCCCTCTTACGGTGAAGCTTTCTTT. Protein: CSAPSYGEAFF.

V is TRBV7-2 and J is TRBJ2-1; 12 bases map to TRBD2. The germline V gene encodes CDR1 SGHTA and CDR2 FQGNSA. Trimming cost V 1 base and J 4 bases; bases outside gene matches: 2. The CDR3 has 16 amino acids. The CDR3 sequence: CASSLELAGGYNEQFF. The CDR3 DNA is TGTGCCAGCAGCTTAGAACTAGCGGGGGGTTACAATGAGCAGTTCTTC.

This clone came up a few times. This CDR3 is CSVRPGDNEQFF. The CDR3 region has the DNA TGCAGCGTTAGACCCGGCGACAATGAGCAGTTCTTC. The J gene is TRBJ2-1, the V gene TRBV29-1; D call uncertain. V was clipped by 5 bases and J by 5 bases, with 10 bases between them. This CDR3 region has 12 residues. Germline V gene sequence: CDR1 SQVTM, CDR2 ANQGSEA.

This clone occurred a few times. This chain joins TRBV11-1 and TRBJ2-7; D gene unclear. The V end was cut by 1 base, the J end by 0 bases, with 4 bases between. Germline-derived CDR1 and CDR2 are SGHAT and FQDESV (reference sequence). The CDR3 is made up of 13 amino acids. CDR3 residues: CASSLGFSYEQYF. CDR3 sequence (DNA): TGTGCCAGCAGCTTAGGATTCTCCTACGAGCAGTACTTC.

CDR3 protein: CSYRVGNYEQYF. The CDR3 nucleotides are TGCAGCTACAGGGTTGGCAACTACGAGCAGTACTTC. The chain uses TRBV29-1 and TRBJ2-7, with D tentatively TRBD1 (6 bases). Trimming took 8 bases from V and 3 from J, leaving 14 bases between them. Germline CDR1 and CDR2: SQVTM and ANQGSEA. This CDR3 is 12 amino acids long.

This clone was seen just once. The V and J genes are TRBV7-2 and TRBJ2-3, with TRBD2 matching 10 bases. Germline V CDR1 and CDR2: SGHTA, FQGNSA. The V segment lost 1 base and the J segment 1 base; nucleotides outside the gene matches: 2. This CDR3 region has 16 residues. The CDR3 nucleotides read TGTGCCAGCAGCTTAGGCCTAGCGGGGGGCACAGATACGCAGTATTTT. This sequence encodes CASSLGLAGGTDTQYF.

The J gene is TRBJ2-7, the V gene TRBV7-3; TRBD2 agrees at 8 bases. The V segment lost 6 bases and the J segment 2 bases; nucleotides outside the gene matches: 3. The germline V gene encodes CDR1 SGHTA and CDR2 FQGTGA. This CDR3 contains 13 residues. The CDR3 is CASRFSGTYEQYF. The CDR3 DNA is TGTGCCAGCAGGTTTAGCGGGACCTACGAGCAGTACTTC.

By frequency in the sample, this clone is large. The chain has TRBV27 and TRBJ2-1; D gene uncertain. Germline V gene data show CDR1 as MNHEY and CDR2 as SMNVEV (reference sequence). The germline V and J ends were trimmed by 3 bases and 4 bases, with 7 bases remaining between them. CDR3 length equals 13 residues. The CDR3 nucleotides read TGTGCCAGCAGTTTTAGGGCGTACAATGAGCAGTTCTTC. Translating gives CASSFRAYNEQFF.